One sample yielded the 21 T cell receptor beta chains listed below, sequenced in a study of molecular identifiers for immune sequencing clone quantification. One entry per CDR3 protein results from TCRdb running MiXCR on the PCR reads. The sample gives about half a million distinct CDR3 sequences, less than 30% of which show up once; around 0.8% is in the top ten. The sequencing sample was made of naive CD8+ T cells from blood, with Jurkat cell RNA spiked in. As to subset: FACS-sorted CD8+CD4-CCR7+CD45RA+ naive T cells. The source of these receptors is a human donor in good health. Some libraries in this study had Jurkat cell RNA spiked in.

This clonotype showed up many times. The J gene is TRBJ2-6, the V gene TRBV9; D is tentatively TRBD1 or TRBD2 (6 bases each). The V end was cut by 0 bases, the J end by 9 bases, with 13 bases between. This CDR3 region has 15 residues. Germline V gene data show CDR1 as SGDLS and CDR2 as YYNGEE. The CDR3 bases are TGTGCCAGCAGCGTAGCTCCGGGGGCGGTCAACGTCCTGACTTTC. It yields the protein CASSVAPGAVNVLTF.

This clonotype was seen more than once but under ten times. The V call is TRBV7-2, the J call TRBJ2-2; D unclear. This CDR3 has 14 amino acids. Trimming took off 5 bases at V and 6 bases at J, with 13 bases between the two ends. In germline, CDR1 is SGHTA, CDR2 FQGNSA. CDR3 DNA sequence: TGTGCCAGCAGCCAAGTGGACCCCTCCGGGGAGCTGTTTTTT. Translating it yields CASSQVDPSGELFF.

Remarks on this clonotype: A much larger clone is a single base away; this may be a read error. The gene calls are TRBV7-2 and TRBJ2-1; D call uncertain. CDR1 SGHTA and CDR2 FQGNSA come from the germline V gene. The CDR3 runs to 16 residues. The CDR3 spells CASSNAGDFSYDEQFF. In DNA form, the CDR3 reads TGTGCCAGCAGCAATGCCGGAGATTTCTCCTACGATGAGCAGTTCTTC.

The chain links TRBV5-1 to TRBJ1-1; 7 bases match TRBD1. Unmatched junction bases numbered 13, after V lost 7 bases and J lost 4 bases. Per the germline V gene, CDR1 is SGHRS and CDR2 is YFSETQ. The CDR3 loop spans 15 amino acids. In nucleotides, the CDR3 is TGCGCCAGCTGGCCGAAGGCAGGGGGGATCACTGAAGCTTTCTTT. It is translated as CASWPKAGGITEAFF.

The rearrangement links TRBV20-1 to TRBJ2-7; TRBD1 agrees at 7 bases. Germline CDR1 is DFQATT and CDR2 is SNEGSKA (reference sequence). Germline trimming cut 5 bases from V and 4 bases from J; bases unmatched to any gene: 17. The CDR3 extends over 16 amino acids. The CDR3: CSALYWSQGEGYEQYF. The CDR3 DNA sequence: TGCAGTGCTCTCTATTGGTCCCAGGGGGAAGGGTACGAGCAGTACTTC.

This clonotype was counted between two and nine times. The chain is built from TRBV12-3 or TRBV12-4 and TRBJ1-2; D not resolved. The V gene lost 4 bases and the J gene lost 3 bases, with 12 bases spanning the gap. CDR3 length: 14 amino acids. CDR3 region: CASSSTDRYYGYTF. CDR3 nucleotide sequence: TGTGCCAGCAGTTCAACCGACCGATACTATGGCTACACCTTC.

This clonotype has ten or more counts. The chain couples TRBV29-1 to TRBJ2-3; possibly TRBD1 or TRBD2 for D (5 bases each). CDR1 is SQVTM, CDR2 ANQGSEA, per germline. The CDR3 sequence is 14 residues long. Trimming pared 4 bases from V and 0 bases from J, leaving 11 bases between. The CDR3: CSVVQDSSTDTQYF. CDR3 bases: TGCAGCGTTGTACAGGACTCTAGCACAGATACGCAGTATTTT.

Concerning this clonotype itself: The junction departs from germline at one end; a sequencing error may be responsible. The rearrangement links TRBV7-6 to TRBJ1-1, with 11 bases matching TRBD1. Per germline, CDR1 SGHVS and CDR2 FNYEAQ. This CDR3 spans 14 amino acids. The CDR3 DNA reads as TGTGCCAGCAGCTCAGGACAGGGGGCAAATGAAGCTTCCTTT. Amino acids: CASSSGQGANEASF.

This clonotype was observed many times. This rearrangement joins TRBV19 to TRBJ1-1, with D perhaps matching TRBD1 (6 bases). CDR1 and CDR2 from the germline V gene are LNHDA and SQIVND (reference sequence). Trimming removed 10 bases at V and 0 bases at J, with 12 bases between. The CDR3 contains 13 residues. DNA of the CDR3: TGTGCCACCTCCCGGACAGTGAACACTGAAGCTTTCTTT. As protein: CATSRTVNTEAFF.

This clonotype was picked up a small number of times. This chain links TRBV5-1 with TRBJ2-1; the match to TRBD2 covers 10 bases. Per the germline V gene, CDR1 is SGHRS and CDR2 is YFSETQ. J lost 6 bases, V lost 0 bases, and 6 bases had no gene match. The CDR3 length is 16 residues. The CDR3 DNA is TGCGCCAGCAGCTTGGTTCTAGCGGGAGTGTCCAATGAGCAGTTCTTC. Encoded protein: CASSLVLAGVSNEQFF.

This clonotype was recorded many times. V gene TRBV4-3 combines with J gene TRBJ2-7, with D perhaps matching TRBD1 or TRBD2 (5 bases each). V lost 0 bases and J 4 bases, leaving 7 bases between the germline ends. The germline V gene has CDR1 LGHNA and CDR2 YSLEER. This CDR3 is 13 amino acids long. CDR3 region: CASSQDWGYEQYF. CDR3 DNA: TGCGCCAGCAGCCAAGATTGGGGGTACGAGCAGTACTTC.

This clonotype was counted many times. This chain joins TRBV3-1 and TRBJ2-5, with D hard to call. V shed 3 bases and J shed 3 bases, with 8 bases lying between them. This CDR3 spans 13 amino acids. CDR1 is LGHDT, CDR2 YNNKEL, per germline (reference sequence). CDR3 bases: TGTGCCAGCAGCCATCTCGGAGAAGAGACCCAGTACTTC. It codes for CASSHLGEETQYF.

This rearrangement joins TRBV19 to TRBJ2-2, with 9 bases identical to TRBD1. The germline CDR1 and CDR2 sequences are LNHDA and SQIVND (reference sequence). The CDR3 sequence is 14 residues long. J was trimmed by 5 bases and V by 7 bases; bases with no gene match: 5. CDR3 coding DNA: TGTGCCAGTATTGGGACAGGGTTTACCGGGGAGCTGTTTTTT. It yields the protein CASIGTGFTGELFF.

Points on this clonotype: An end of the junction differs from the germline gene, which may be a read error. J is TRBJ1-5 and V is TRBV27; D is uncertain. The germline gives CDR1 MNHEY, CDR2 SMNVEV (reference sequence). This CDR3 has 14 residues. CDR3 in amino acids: CASSLGGGIQRQHF. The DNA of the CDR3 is TGTGCCAGCAGTTTGGGAGGTGGGATTCAGCGCCAGCATTTT.

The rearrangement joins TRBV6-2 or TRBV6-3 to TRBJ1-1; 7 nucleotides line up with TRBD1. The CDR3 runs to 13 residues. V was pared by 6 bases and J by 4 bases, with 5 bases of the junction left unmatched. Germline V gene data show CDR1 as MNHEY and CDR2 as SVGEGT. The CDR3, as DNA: TGTGCCAGCAGACAGGGGCGCATCACTGAAGCTTTCTTT. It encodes CASRQGRITEAFF.

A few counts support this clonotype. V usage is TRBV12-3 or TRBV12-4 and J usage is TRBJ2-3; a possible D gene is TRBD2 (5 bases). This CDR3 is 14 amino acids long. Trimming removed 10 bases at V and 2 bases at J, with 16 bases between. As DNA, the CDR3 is TGTGCCACCACGAGCGGAACCCACACAGATACGCAGTATTTT. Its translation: CATTSGTHTDTQYF.

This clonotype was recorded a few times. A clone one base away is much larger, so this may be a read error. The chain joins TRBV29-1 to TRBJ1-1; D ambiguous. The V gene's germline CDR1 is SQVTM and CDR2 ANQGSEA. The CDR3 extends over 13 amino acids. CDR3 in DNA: TGCAGCGCCCTGCCAAGGGAGAACGCTGAAGCTTTCTTT. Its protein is CSALPRENAEAFF.

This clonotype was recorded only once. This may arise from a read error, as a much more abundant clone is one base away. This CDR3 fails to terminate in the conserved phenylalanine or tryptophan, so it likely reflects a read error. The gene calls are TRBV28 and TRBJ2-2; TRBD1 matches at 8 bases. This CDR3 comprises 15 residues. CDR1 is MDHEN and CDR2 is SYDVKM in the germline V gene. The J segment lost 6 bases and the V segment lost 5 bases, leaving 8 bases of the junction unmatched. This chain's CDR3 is CASSPRTGLAGELFC. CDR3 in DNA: TGTGCCAGCAGTCCCCGGACAGGGTTAGCCGGGGAGCTGTTTTGT.

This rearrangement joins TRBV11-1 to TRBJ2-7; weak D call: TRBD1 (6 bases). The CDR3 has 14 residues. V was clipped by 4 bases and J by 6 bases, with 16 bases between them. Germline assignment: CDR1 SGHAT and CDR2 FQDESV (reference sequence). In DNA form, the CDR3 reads TGTGCCAGCAGCTCCCAGGGGATGGGGGTCGAGCAGTACTTC. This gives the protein CASSSQGMGVEQYF.

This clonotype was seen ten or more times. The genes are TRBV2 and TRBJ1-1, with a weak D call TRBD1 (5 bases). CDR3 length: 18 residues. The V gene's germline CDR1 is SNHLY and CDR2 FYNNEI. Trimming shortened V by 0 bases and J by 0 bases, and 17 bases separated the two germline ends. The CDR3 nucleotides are TGTGCCAGCAGTGAAGCGCTTTCAGGGATCTGGGTGAACACTGAAGCTTTCTTT. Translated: CASSEALSGIWVNTEAFF.

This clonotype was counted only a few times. CDR3 sequence: CASSAFPLAGGWEQYF. In DNA form, the CDR3 reads TGTGCCAGCAGTGCGTTCCCCTTAGCGGGAGGATGGGAGCAGTACTTC. The chain carries TRBV2 and TRBJ2-7, with 10 bases that match TRBD2. The germline V gene has CDR1 SNHLY and CDR2 FYNNEI. CDR3 length: 16 amino acids. The trim removed 4 bases at V and 7 bases at J, leaving 13 bases unmatched.